This T cell receptor beta chain derives from a study of blood T cell repertoires in COVID-19. The V gene's germline CDR1 is LGHNA and CDR2 YSLEER. The CDR3 totals 14 residues. V lost 0 bases to trimming and J lost 4 bases, with 6 bases between them. Sequenced by immunoSEQ multiplex PCR; TCRdb stores in-frame clones only, minus some. The table has tens of thousands of clones, 80% to 90% seen once. The TCR was taken from a woman aged 50 to 60 with acute COVID-19. The sequencing sample was made of PBMCs or T cells enriched from blood (not recorded which). The V and J genes are TRBV4-3 and TRBJ2-2, with D unresolved. CDR3 sequence reads: CASSQDTTTGELFF. The CDR3 DNA follows: TGCGCCAGCAGCCAAGACACTACCACCGGGGAGCTGTTTTTT.